This TCR beta chain derives from a study of spatial heterogeneity in lung cancer. The wider study: The average appearance count of each unique TCR and UMI combination in raw reads was more than ten. Broader study findings: Tumor TCRs that were ubiquitous and expanded showed up in blood more at resection than follow-up.

Specified time point: sample taken at primary tumor resection. Extraction of whole RNA from tumor, nontumor lung or frozen PBMC preceded unsorted sequencing. Samples were obtained from more than 70 donors, all untreated early-stage non-small cell lung cancer patients. Each molecule of TCR cDNA was tagged with one unique molecular identifier. TCRdb used MiXCR to reprocess the 5' RACE reads, holding one entry per CDR3 protein. The sample carries some 7,800 distinct CDR3 sequences, over 7% recorded once. With regard to this clonotype: As yet, its antigen is unknown. For a library built for alpha chains, this beta chain is a stray read; little rests on its size.

The material was PBMCs, obtained at surgery. This receptor was taken from a male donor with early-stage non-small cell lung cancer.

For the CDR3, the DNA is TGCAGTGCTAGAGAAAGAACCCAGGGTCTCCTGTATGTAGCTTTCTTT. Translating it yields CSARERTQGLLYVAFF. V and J are TRBV20-1 and TRBJ1-1; possibly TRBD1 for D (5 bases). The length of the CDR3 is 16 residues. Germline CDR1 reads DFQATT; CDR2 reads SNEGSKA (reference sequence). V shed 0 bases and J shed 10 bases, with 24 bases lying between them.